One sample yielded the 19 T cell receptor beta chains listed below, sequenced in a study of CXCR3-negative and CXCR3-positive naive CD8 T cells. The TRB libraries of cDNA were built by UMI-labeled 5' RACE. From the 5' RACE reads, TCRdb lists one entry per CDR3 protein and no DNA. This repertoire comprises some 5,200 distinct CDR3 sequences; its ten largest clones make up 2.5% to 3.5%. The material sequenced was naive CXCR3- CD8+ T cells from blood. This sample's subset: CD45RO-CCR7+CD27+CD95- naive CD8+ T cells lacking CXCR3 (TNR3-). Source of these receptors: a human donor in good health. Some clones in this sample may be carry-over from other donors' samples.

This clonotype is classed as medium-sized by frequency. The V gene is TRBV4-3, the J gene TRBJ2-5; the TCRdb call, TRBD1, lacks DNA for checking. CDR1 and CDR2 (germline): LGHNA, YSLEER. CDR3 length: 16 residues. CDR3 residues: CASSQDGSYREETQYF.

This clonotype counts as medium-sized by frequency. The chain has TRBV5-6 and TRBJ2-1; lacking DNA, the TRBD1 call made by TCRdb goes unchecked. The CDR3 has 13 amino acids. CDR1 and CDR2 from the germline V gene are SGHDT and YYEEEE. CDR3 sequence reads: CASSSQGYNEQFF.

This clonotype is identified as large (0.1 to 1%) from frequency. V is TRBV11-2 and J is TRBJ2-7; the TCRdb D gene call, TRBD1, has no DNA to confirm it. Germline values: CDR1 SGHAT, CDR2 FQNNGV. The CDR3 runs 16 residues. The CDR3 sequence: CASSLGPAGSSYEQYF.

V gene TRBV7-9 combines with J gene TRBJ2-5. The CDR3 runs to 14 residues. Germline V gene data show CDR1 as SEHNR and CDR2 as FQNEAQ (reference sequence). Here the CDR3 reads CASSFKGSQETQYF.

CDR3 loop: CAISESTGGEVGNQPQHF. The chain has TRBV10-3 and TRBJ1-5. The V gene's germline CDR1 is ENHRY and CDR2 SYGVKD. CDR3 length: 18 residues.

By frequency, this clonotype is medium-sized (0.01 to 0.1%). The chain links TRBV29-1 to TRBJ2-7; the D call of TRBD1 rests on TCRdb alone, since no DNA is present to check it. Germline-derived CDR1 and CDR2 are SQVTM and ANQGSEA. The CDR3 is 13 residues long. The CDR3 loop is CSYTGTGIYEQYF.

This chain connects TRBV29-1 to TRBJ1-4; TCRdb's D gene call, TRBD1, goes unchecked for lack of DNA. The CDR3 loop spans 12 amino acids. Germline CDR1 reads SQVTM; CDR2 reads ANQGSEA. CDR3 sequence reads: CSVHGQKEKLFF.

V and J are TRBV10-3 and TRBJ2-7. The CDR3 runs 12 residues. CDR1 ENHRY and CDR2 SYGVKD come from the germline V gene. CDR3 amino acids: CAISERVYEQYF.

This clonotype is identified as medium-sized (0.01 to 0.1%) from frequency. This chain uses TRBV10-3 with TRBJ2-2; TCRdb returns TRBD2, unconfirmable since there is no DNA. Germline V gene sequence: CDR1 ENHRY, CDR2 SYGVKD. The CDR3 sequence is 15 residues long. The CDR3: CAVITGTLNTGELFF.

The V and J genes are TRBV2 and TRBJ2-1; TCRdb lists TRBD2, though no DNA is available to test this call. The CDR3 consists of 15 residues. Germline V gene lookup returns CDR1 SNHLY and CDR2 FYNNEI. The CDR3 protein is CASSATSGGRNEQFF.

This clonotype is classed as medium-sized (0.01 to 0.1%) by frequency. The V gene is TRBV27, the J gene TRBJ2-1. Germline values: CDR1 MNHEY, CDR2 SMNVEV (reference sequence). The CDR3 length is 15 residues. The CDR3 sequence is CASSFYDRVGNEQFF.

This clonotype is labeled large based on frequency. This chain uses TRBV3-1 with TRBJ1-1. The length of the CDR3 is 16 residues. Germline V gives CDR1 LGHDT, CDR2 YNNKEL (reference sequence). CDR3 sequence reads: CASSQDRPEGNTEAFF.

According to its frequency, this clonotype is medium-sized (0.01 to 0.1%). This chain links TRBV12-3 or TRBV12-4 with TRBJ2-7. The CDR3 totals 11 residues. CDR3 amino acids: CASSLGVEQYF.

J is TRBJ2-7 and V is TRBV28; TCRdb's D call of TRBD1 is untestable without DNA. The CDR3 is 13 amino acids. Germline V CDR1 and CDR2: MDHEN, SYDVKM. The CDR3: CASRLGHPYEQYF.

Its frequency marks this clonotype as medium-sized. This chain connects TRBV6-2 or TRBV6-3 to TRBJ2-1; TCRdb returns TRBD1, unconfirmable since there is no DNA. The CDR3 runs to 16 residues. Germline CDR1 reads MNHEY; CDR2 reads SVGEGT. The CDR3 spells CASSYEGGGWFHEQFF.

The chain has TRBV20-1 and TRBJ1-1; TCRdb returns TRBD1, unconfirmable since there is no DNA. The CDR3 spans 13 residues. Germline CDR1 reads DFQATT; CDR2 reads SNEGSKA (reference sequence). CDR3 residues: CSARSTGNTEAFF.

The chain carries TRBV27 and TRBJ2-2; the TCRdb call, TRBD1, lacks DNA for checking. The germline gives CDR1 MNHEY, CDR2 SMNVEV (reference sequence). CDR3 size: 18 residues. CDR3 residues: CASRRLDRGQANTGELFF.

The CDR3 protein is CASSSTPADTQYF. This chain joins TRBV27 and TRBJ2-3. Germline loops: CDR1 MNHEY, CDR2 SMNVEV (reference sequence). The CDR3 is made up of 13 amino acids.

This clonotype is called medium-sized based on its frequency. The chain links TRBV29-1 to TRBJ1-1. This CDR3 spans 13 amino acids. The germline gives CDR1 SQVTM, CDR2 ANQGSEA. The CDR3: CSVVPGGNTEAFF.